This TCR beta chain was documented in a study of blood T cell repertoires in COVID-19. Looking at the study overall: Sites across the United States, Italy and Spain contributed samples from acute and convalescent COVID-19. T cells, B-cell-depleted T cells, or PBMCs provided the cDNA or gDNA that served as material.

Enrollment of patients from Seattle took place during active infection, with longitudinal follow-up. Under the authors' procedure: Nucleated cell counts were estimated from reference gene primer amplification. Clones were read by immunoSEQ multiplex PCR, and TCRdb kept only the in-frame ones, dropping some. The V and J calls and clone size were taken over from that table, and D and trimming were inferred from the DNA. The data contain 350,000 to 450,000 clones, about 88% of them singletons. CDR1 and CDR2 from the germline V gene are SGHRS and YFSETQ. V was shortened by 8 bases and J by 7 bases, with 15 bases between the two germline ends. CDR3 size: 13 residues.

This TCR was sampled from a woman between 35 and 50 years old with COVID-19, enrolled during active disease. This chain uses TRBV5-1 with TRBJ1-4; the D gene is possibly TRBD1 (6 bases). Input material: peripheral blood. The CDR3, as DNA: TGCGCCAGTCGTGAGGACAGTCTTGAAAAACTGTTTTTT. Protein sequence: CASREDSLEKLFF.